This T cell receptor (beta chain) came from a study of blood T cell repertoires in COVID-19. Turning to the study itself: Whether acute or convalescent, the COVID-19 samples came from the United States, Italy and Spain. PBMCs, B-cell-depleted T cells, or T cells provided the cDNA or gDNA that made up the material.

Cohort placement rested on clinical history that participants reported themselves. Deletions cut 5 bases from V and 1 base from J, with 14 bases between. Germline V gene data show CDR1 as SGHTA and CDR2 as FQGNSA. The CDR3 extends over 16 amino acids. Study processing details: How many nucleated cells were present was estimated from reference gene primer amplification. TCRdb's table, derived via immunoSEQ multiplex PCR, lists solely in-frame clones and lacks some. V, J and clone size are taken as reported in that table, and D and trimming were inferred from the DNA itself. Among roughly 190,000 clones listed, approximately 79% were seen once.

The sequence was obtained from a woman aged 55-69 years with acute COVID-19. V gene TRBV7-2 combines with J gene TRBJ1-4, with a tentative D call TRBD1 (5 bases). Input material: PBMCs or T cells enriched from blood (not recorded which). CDR3 in amino acids: CASSDLWGETNEKLFF. In DNA, the CDR3 is TGTGCCAGCAGCGACCTATGGGGGGAAACTAATGAAAAACTGTTTTTT.